This is a list of T cell receptor beta chains from one sample in a study of vaccination and CD4 T cells after COVID-19. TCRdb reprocessed the PCR reads via MiXCR and lists one record per CDR3 protein. The sample holds approximately 17,000 distinct CDR3 sequences, approximately 48% seen once. Antigen specificity for these receptors is unknown. The material sequenced was CD4+ T cells from blood, cultured in vitro. The receptor set was obtained from a human donor who had recovered from COVID-19. Both conserved end residues are part of each CDR3. Each record gives: D gene, J gene, V gene, CDR3 protein. A D gene is named only where the DNA matches it firmly.

-,TRBJ1-2,TRBV28,CASTRVGGLYGYTF
-,TRBJ1-1,TRBV30,CAWGSSNTEAFF
-,TRBJ1-1,TRBV7-3,CASSRGRDYEAFF
TRBD1,TRBJ1-2,TRBV28,CASLPGTVSYGYTF
TRBD1,TRBJ1-6,TRBV27,CASSLSAGGPSPLHF
-,TRBJ2-7,TRBV7-2,CASSRLPYEQYF
TRBD2,TRBJ2-7,TRBV12-3/TRBV12-4,CASSVGLAGEGEQYF
TRBD1,TRBJ1-5,TRBV11-2,CASSSGTGRPQHF
TRBD2,TRBJ2-3,TRBV28,CASVSGRALTDTQYF
-,TRBJ1-5,TRBV27,CASSLQGGAQHF
-,TRBJ1-1,TRBV5-1,CASSVFDRTEAFF
-,TRBJ1-2,TRBV7-2,CASSFGQRNYGYTF
TRBD1,TRBJ1-3,TRBV6-1,CASRQGVEDTIYF
-,TRBJ2-6,TRBV7-3,CASSSFPGTLFGANVLTF
-,TRBJ1-1,TRBV7-8,CASSLMEAVTEAFF
-,TRBJ2-6,TRBV6-2/TRBV6-3,CASFSFSGANVLTF
-,TRBJ1-5,TRBV6-1,CASSERTARGLGQPQHF
-,TRBJ2-7,TRBV7-2,CASSLDIRQTYEQYF
-,TRBJ2-7,TRBV7-9,CASSLVGGRSSYEQYF
-,TRBJ1-2,TRBV27,CASRRGGSQLNYGYTF
-,TRBJ2-7,TRBV7-9,CASSSRRHGSSYEQYF
TRBD2,TRBJ2-2,TRBV7-3,CASSLVVAGGGTGELFF
-,TRBJ1-4,TRBV20-1,CSTSEPQGYGEKLFF
-,TRBJ2-5,TRBV2,CASSDYGAETQYF
-,TRBJ1-1,TRBV12-3/TRBV12-4,CASSWGTRGEAFF
-,TRBJ2-7,TRBV9,CASSVTPETYEQYF
TRBD1,TRBJ2-1,TRBV7-3,CASSLQTGDEQFF
TRBD1,TRBJ2-3,TRBV2,CASSVRQGGTDTQYF
TRBD2,TRBJ2-3,TRBV30,CAWSVMGLATDTQYF
-,TRBJ2-3,TRBV20-1,CSARRGTSTDTQYF
-,TRBJ1-6,TRBV7-3,CASSVSGRSNSPLHF
-,TRBJ1-2,TRBV27,CASSSPRGGQLYGYTF
-,TRBJ2-7,TRBV6-5,CASSYSRGQNYEQYF
-,TRBJ2-2,TRBV30,CAWKPLSDTGELFF
-,TRBJ1-5,TRBV2,CASSERRDNQPQHF
-,TRBJ1-1,TRBV30,CAWSRGGQRGTEAFF
-,TRBJ2-3,TRBV7-9,CASSPKWRVTDTQYF
-,TRBJ1-1,TRBV5-1,CASSLDLNTEAFF
-,TRBJ2-1,TRBV20-1,CSAPLYNEQFF
-,TRBJ2-7,TRBV5-5,CASSLLRGAFAYEQYF
TRBD2,TRBJ2-5,TRBV2,CASRGTSGRPQETQYF
-,TRBJ1-5,TRBV27,CASSSGTFSNQPQHF
TRBD1,TRBJ1-4,TRBV27,CASSAGGFEKLFF